Listed here are 29 T cell receptor beta chains from one sample, sequenced in a study of T-cell memory formation after mild COVID-19. TCRdb ran MiXCR on the 5' RACE reads and lists one entry per CDR3 protein. The sample lists about 390,000 distinct CDR3 sequences; approximately 15% were seen once. The sample comprised PBMCs or a T cell subset sorted from them (not recorded which). The receptors originated from a man aged 18 to 30 who had mild COVID-19 (a few samples of this study predate the infection). Cell type and time point are not known.

This clonotype was found many times. The chain employs TRBV6-5 and TRBJ2-1, with TRBD2 matching 11 bases. Germline values: CDR1 MNHEY, CDR2 SVGAGI. With 6 bases clipped from V and 6 bases from J, the junction kept 4 bases outside the gene matches. The CDR3 length is 14 residues. This CDR3 reads CASRLGLAANEQFF. The CDR3 coding sequence is TGTGCCAGCAGACTGGGACTAGCGGCCAATGAGCAGTTCTTC.

The genes are TRBV7-9 and TRBJ1-6, with D maybe TRBD1 (6 bases). Germline V gives CDR1 SEHNR, CDR2 FQNEAQ (reference sequence). This CDR3 is 15 amino acids long. Trimming took 3 bases from V and 7 from J, leaving 13 bases between them. The CDR3 coding sequence is TGTGCCAGCAGCTTTATCGACAGGAGGAATTCACCCCTCCACTTT. Amino acids: CASSFIDRRNSPLHF.

This chain joins TRBV2 and TRBJ1-2; the match to TRBD1 covers 11 bases. CDR3 length: 14 amino acids. V dropped 6 bases and J dropped 4; count of bases not matched to a gene: 4. Germline values: CDR1 SNHLY, CDR2 FYNNEI. The CDR3 sequence is CASRRGQGAYGYTF. The CDR3 DNA sequence: TGTGCCAGCAGGCGAGGACAGGGGGCCTATGGCTACACCTTC.

The gene calls are TRBV7-2 and TRBJ2-2; 7 nucleotides align to TRBD2. The CDR3 is made up of 13 amino acids. Per germline, CDR1 SGHTA and CDR2 FQGNSA. CDR3 in amino acids: CASPGGGGGELFF. The CDR3 coding sequence is TGTGCATCGCCGGGCGGGGGTGGCGGGGAGCTGTTTTTT.

The V gene is TRBV18, the J gene TRBJ1-5; no clear D. CDR3 length equals 13 residues. Germline V gene data show CDR1 as KGHSH and CDR2 as LQKENI. Trimming pared 5 bases from V and 4 bases from J, leaving 9 bases between. CDR3 in amino acids: CASSGVENQPQHF. CDR3 coding DNA: TGTGCCAGCTCAGGAGTAGAGAATCAGCCCCAGCATTTT.

The chain has TRBV11-1 and TRBJ1-2; 7 bases match TRBD1. Germline V gene data show CDR1 as SGHAT and CDR2 as FQDESV (reference sequence). CDR3 length: 12 residues. With V trimmed by 4 bases and J by 8 bases, 4 bases remained unmatched. CDR3 in DNA: TGTGCCAGCAGCTCCCAGGGGGACGGCTACACCTTC. It translates to CASSSQGDGYTF.

This chain links TRBV11-2 with TRBJ2-4, with D possibly being TRBD1 (6 bases). Germline V gene data show CDR1 as SGHAT and CDR2 as FQNNGV. V was trimmed by 4 bases and J by 8 bases, leaving 15 bases between them. CDR3 length: 14 residues. Here the CDR3 DNA reads TGTGCCAGCAGCTCACCGCAGGGGTTGGACATTCAGTACTTC. This translates into CASSSPQGLDIQYF.

The V call is TRBV7-2, the J call TRBJ1-4, with 7 bases identical to TRBD1. The V and J ends lost 5 bases and 7 bases, in that order; junction bases with no gene match: 7. This CDR3 is built from 14 residues. The germline V gene encodes CDR1 SGHTA and CDR2 FQGNSA. CDR3 protein: CASSINRGGEKLFF. CDR3 nucleotides: TGTGCCAGCAGCATCAACAGGGGTGGTGAAAAACTGTTTTTT. The whole variable domain, filled in from reference TRBV7-2 and TRBJ1-4, reads GAGVSQSPSNKVTEKGKDVELRCDPISGHTALYWYRQSLGQGLEFLIYFQGNSAPDKSGLPSDRFSAERTGGSVSTLTIQRTQQEDSAVYLCASSINRGGEKLFFGSGTQLSVL.

The chain couples TRBV20-1 to TRBJ1-1; D call uncertain. The V end lost 3 bases, the J end lost 5 bases, and 4 bases lay between the germline ends. Germline-derived CDR1 and CDR2 are DFQATT and SNEGSKA (reference sequence). This CDR3 spans 10 amino acids. CDR3 sequence (DNA): TGCAGTGCTAGGCGGACTGAAGCTTTCTTT. Amino acids: CSARRTEAFF.

This clonotype was observed a few times. This chain uses TRBV29-1 with TRBJ2-1; the D is unclear. Germline CDR1 and CDR2: SQVTM and ANQGSEA. This CDR3 spans 13 amino acids. V was pared by 7 bases and J by 9 bases, with 19 bases between. The CDR3, as DNA: TGCAGCGGCAGAGGCAGTAATACCTTTGAGCAGTTCTTC. Translated: CSGRGSNTFEQFF.

This chain uses TRBV7-2 with TRBJ1-4, with D maybe TRBD1 (6 bases). The CDR3 is 15 residues long. Trimming took 4 bases from V and 3 from J, leaving 12 bases between them. The germline V gene has CDR1 SGHTA and CDR2 FQGNSA. The CDR3: CASSSPGHPNEKLFF. CDR3 in DNA: TGTGCCAGCAGCTCCCCGGGACACCCTAATGAAAAACTGTTTTTT.

This clonotype turned up a few times. A much larger clone differs by one base, so this may be a read error. The chain uses TRBV5-6 and TRBJ1-1; possible D gene TRBD1, 5 bases. The CDR3 extends over 14 amino acids. The germline gives CDR1 SGHDT, CDR2 YYEEEE. Deletions cut 2 bases from V and 0 bases from J, with 8 bases between. CDR3 DNA sequence: TGTGCCAGCAGCTTTTGGGGGATGAACACTGAAGCTTTCTTT. Translating gives CASSFWGMNTEAFF.

V and J are TRBV9 and TRBJ1-5; D not resolved. The ends were cut back, 2 bases at V and 0 bases at J, with 3 bases in the middle. CDR3 length equals 13 residues. Germline CDR1 and CDR2: SGDLS and YYNGEE. CDR3 nucleotides: TGTGCCAGCAGCGTCCGTAGCAATCAGCCCCAGCATTTT. Amino acid sequence: CASSVRSNQPQHF.

The chain uses TRBV7-2 and TRBJ1-2; maybe TRBD1 (5 bases). Trimming shortened V by 5 bases and J by 8 bases, and 15 bases separated the two germline ends. The V gene's germline CDR1 is SGHTA and CDR2 FQGNSA. The CDR3 is 13 residues long. In DNA form, the CDR3 reads TGTGCCAGCAGCCCCACCCAGGGTCAGGGCTACACCTTC. It codes for CASSPTQGQGYTF.

In this sample, this clonotype turned up a few times. V gene TRBV23-1 combines with J gene TRBJ2-5, with a tentative D call TRBD1 (6 bases). TRBV23-1 is known as an ORF, though its function is uncertain. CDR3 size: 15 residues. The germline V and J ends were trimmed by 9 bases and 4 bases, with 21 bases remaining between them. In nucleotides, the CDR3 is TGCGCCAGAAAATTGGGTGACAGGTCGGGAGAGACCCAGTACTTC. Translating gives CARKLGDRSGETQYF.

The chain links TRBV3-1 to TRBJ2-4; D call uncertain. The CDR3 loop spans 16 amino acids. Trimming removed 0 bases from V and 0 bases from J, with 9 bases in between. Per the germline V gene, CDR1 is LGHDT and CDR2 is YNNKEL (reference sequence). CDR3 in DNA: TGTGCCAGCAGCCAAGAATTCAGACTAGCCAAAAACATTCAGTACTTC. This encodes CASSQEFRLAKNIQYF.

This clonotype was seen more than once but under ten times. The chain employs TRBV5-1 and TRBJ1-3, with D possibly matching TRBD1 (5 bases). There are 15 residues in the CDR3. Germline V gene sequence: CDR1 SGHRS, CDR2 YFSETQ. The V end was cut by 4 bases, the J end by 0 bases, with 11 bases between. CDR3 nucleotide sequence: TGCGCCAGCAGCACCGGGACGGCCTCTGGAAACACCATATATTTT. This sequence encodes CASSTGTASGNTIYF.

This clonotype has just a few counts. The V call is TRBV5-5, the J call TRBJ1-5; 9 nucleotides line up with TRBD1. The CDR3 is 15 residues long. With 3 bases clipped from V and 2 bases from J, the junction kept 3 bases outside the gene matches. The V gene's germline CDR1 is SGHKS and CDR2 YYEKEE (reference sequence). The CDR3 region is CASSSRQGGNQPQHF. The CDR3 DNA reads as TGTGCCAGCAGCTCCCGACAGGGGGGCAATCAGCCCCAGCATTTT.

This rearrangement joins TRBV5-8 to TRBJ2-1; TRBD2 agrees at 14 bases. This CDR3 is 16 amino acids long. CDR1 is SGHTS and CDR2 is YDEGEE in the germline V gene. V dropped 6 bases and J dropped 9; count of bases not matched to a gene: 11. The chain's CDR3 is CASTPVTSGGATEQFF. The CDR3 DNA reads TGTGCCAGCACCCCTGTGACTAGCGGGGGGGCTACTGAGCAGTTCTTC. The whole variable domain, filled in from reference TRBV5-8 and TRBJ2-1, reads EAGVTQSPTHLIKTRGQQATLRCSPISGHTSVYWYQQALGLGLQFLLWYDEGEERNRGNFPPRFSGRQFPNYSSELNVNALELEDSALYLCASTPVTSGGATEQFFGPGTRLTVL.

This chain links TRBV29-1 with TRBJ1-4; 8 bases line up with TRBD1. J gave up 4 bases and V 7 bases, and 5 bases lay outside the gene matches. CDR3 length equals 13 residues. Germline V gene data show CDR1 as SQVTM and CDR2 as ANQGSEA. CDR3 nucleotides: TGCAGCGCTACGACAGGGGATAATGAAAAACTGTTTTTT. It yields the protein CSATTGDNEKLFF.

A few counts support this clonotype. The chain combines TRBV7-9 with TRBJ2-1, with 8 bases matching TRBD2. Germline values: CDR1 SEHNR, CDR2 FQNEAQ (reference sequence). Trimming at V came to 3 bases and at J to 0 bases, leaving 4 bases not matched to a gene. The CDR3 covers 16 residues. The CDR3 bases are TGTGCCAGCAGCTTCAGCGGGGGTAGCTCCTACAATGAGCAGTTCTTC. Translated: CASSFSGGSSYNEQFF.

This clonotype was observed many times. CDR3 sequence (DNA): TGTGCCAGCAGCCAAGGACTAGCGGGGGGGTACGAGCAGTACTTC. As protein: CASSQGLAGGYEQYF. This chain uses TRBV4-2 with TRBJ2-7; 14 bases align to TRBD2. In germline, CDR1 is LGHNA, CDR2 YNFKEQ. This CDR3 has 15 amino acids. V gave up 1 base and J gave up 4 bases; unmatched junction bases: 0.

The rearrangement joins TRBV5-1 to TRBJ1-1; TRBD1 is a possible D gene (5 bases). There are 14 residues in the CDR3. The germline V gene encodes CDR1 SGHRS and CDR2 YFSETQ. Trimming shortened V by 1 base and J by 4 bases, and 11 bases separated the two germline ends. The CDR3 DNA sequence: TGCGCCAGCAGCTTGACAGGACTTTTCACTGAAGCTTTCTTT. It encodes CASSLTGLFTEAFF.

This clonotype has only a few counts. The V gene is TRBV11-2, the J gene TRBJ2-7; possibly TRBD2 for D (6 bases). Trimming took off 5 bases at V and 3 bases at J, with 17 bases between the two ends. CDR3 length: 15 residues. CDR1 SGHAT and CDR2 FQNNGV come from the germline V gene. CDR3 sequence (DNA): TGTGCCAGCAGCCTCACGGCGGGGATTCTCTACGAGCAGTACTTC. Protein: CASSLTAGILYEQYF. Full variable domain (outside the CDR3, taken from reference TRBV11-2 and TRBJ2-7): EAGVAQSPRYKIIEKRQSVAFWCNPISGHATLYWYQQILGQGPKLLIQFQNNGVVDDSQLPKDRFSAERLKGVDSTLKIQPAKLEDSAVYLCASSLTAGILYEQYFGPGTRLTVT.

This clonotype was seen at least ten times. This sequence joins TRBV5-6 and TRBJ2-5; D remains ambiguous. The CDR3 extends over 13 amino acids. The germline V and J ends were trimmed by 2 bases and 5 bases, with 10 bases remaining between them. From germline, CDR1 is SGHDT and CDR2 YYEEEE. CDR3 region: CASSFGGVETQYF. In DNA, the CDR3 is TGTGCCAGCAGCTTTGGTGGGGTGGAGACCCAGTACTTC.

The chain is built from TRBV4-2 and TRBJ2-2; weak D call: TRBD2 (5 bases). CDR1 and CDR2 (germline): LGHNA, YNFKEQ. V was trimmed by 0 bases and J by 0 bases, leaving 14 bases between them. This CDR3 contains 18 residues. The CDR3 spells CASSQDLATRTNTGELFF. CDR3 DNA: TGTGCCAGCAGCCAAGATCTCGCTACTAGAACGAACACCGGGGAGCTGTTTTTT.

This clonotype was seen only a few times. The J gene is TRBJ2-7, the V gene TRBV25-1; D remains ambiguous. The CDR3 spans 13 residues. V lost 8 bases, J lost 2 bases, and 13 bases lay in between. CDR1 is MGHDK, CDR2 SYGVNS, per germline. The CDR3 nucleotides read TGTGCCAGCCTTTTACTTGGCCCCTACGAGCAGTACGTC. Translation: CASLLLGPYEQYV.

This clonotype has a handful of counts. The rearrangement joins TRBV28 to TRBJ2-6; D gene uncertain. This CDR3 comprises 15 residues. Trimming shortened V by 3 bases and J by 0 bases, and 6 bases separated the two germline ends. The germline V gene encodes CDR1 MDHEN and CDR2 SYDVKM. CDR3 bases: TGTGCCAGCAGTTTTTCTCTCTCTGGGGCCAACGTCCTGACTTTC. It codes for CASSFSLSGANVLTF.

This clonotype was recorded a few times. The DNA for the CDR3 is TGTGCCAGCAGTGTAAGGGGGCGGTACCAAGAGACCCAGTACTTC. This gives the protein CASSVRGRYQETQYF. The rearrangement links TRBV5-6 to TRBJ2-5; 7 bases align to TRBD1. The CDR3 totals 15 residues. Germline-derived CDR1 and CDR2 are SGHDT and YYEEEE. V dropped 5 bases and J dropped 0; count of bases not matched to a gene: 7.